This record looks at one T cell receptor (beta chain) sequence and its context. What it recognizes is unknown. This sample is part of a study of memory CD4+ T cells and cytomegalovirus serostatus. Study at large: Healthy Belgian adult donors included 9 or 10 CMV-positive and more than 20 CMV-negative people.

Notes on the study in general: 67 of 164 known CMV-associated TCRbeta sequences appeared in CD4+ memory. The CMV-associated TCR signature appears largely within the CD4+ memory repertoire.

Clones were read by immunoSEQ multiplex PCR, and TCRdb kept only the in-frame ones, dropping some. The table has 50,000 to 65,000 clones, 70% to 75% seen once; the top ten hold approximately 2.6%. V was trimmed by 4 bases and J by 2 bases, leaving 7 bases between them. Germline assignment: CDR1 GTSNPN and CDR2 SVGIG (reference sequence). This CDR3 region has 12 residues. Single viable CD3+CD4+CD8-CD45RO+ cells were sorted as the memory CD4+ T cells. Serostatus was set by detecting CMV pp150, pp28, p38, p52 IgG. The rearrangement links TRBV30 to TRBJ2-3; D is ambiguous. This receptor was obtained from an adult in good health and CMV-seropositive. Specimen: memory CD4+ T cells from blood. The CDR3: CAWTAITDTQYF. The CDR3 DNA is TGTGCCTGGACAGCCATCACAGATACGCAGTATTTT. Variable domain in full (rest from reference TRBV30 and TRBJ2-3): SQTIHQWPATLVQPVGSPLSLECTVEGTSNPNLYWYRQAAGRGLQLLFYSVGIGQISSEVPQNLSASRPQDRQFILSSKKLLLSDSGFYLCAWTAITDTQYFGPGTRLTVL.